The T cell receptor (beta chain) described here comes from a study of vaccination and CD4 T cells after COVID-19. Study in general: Every participant was given two doses of BNT162b2 or mRNA-1273 vaccine.

The J segment lost 3 bases and the V segment lost 2 bases, leaving 9 bases of the junction unmatched. Germline V CDR1 and CDR2: KGHSH, LQKENI. The CDR3 totals 18 residues. TCRdb re-analysed the PCR reads in MiXCR, keeping a single row per CDR3 protein. The sample includes tens of thousands of distinct CDR3 sequences, 51% of them seen just once. Sequences were derived from CD4+ T cells from blood, sampled before SARS-CoV-2 vaccination. The clonotype comes from a human donor who had recovered from COVID-19. The gene calls are TRBV18 and TRBJ2-5; 13 bases are a match to TRBD2. CDR3: CASSPRTSGRRLEETQYF. As DNA, the CDR3 is TGTGCCAGCTCACCAAGGACTAGCGGGAGAAGGCTGGAAGAGACCCAGTACTTC.